Below, one TCR beta chain is given with its context. Its specific antigen is unknown. Within one base of it there is no much larger clone, and no base qualities were kept. Sequencing was carried out with an Illumina HiSeq 2500. TCR beta libraries were prepared by quantitative 5'-RACE with molecular barcodes. The authors' pipeline ran thus. A new computational method, built on a probabilistic model of VDJ rearrangement, was used to identify disease-linked TCR variants. TCRdb handled the public reads itself, with Q25 trimming in fastp and clone calling in MiXCR, and kept productive beta chains. Rows with one shared CDR3 protein collapse into an entry with the most common genes and DNA. The V and J calls come from TCRdb's annotation, not from the publication. The sample records fewer than 400,000 distinct CDR3 sequences, under 15% of which are singletons. The biggest ten clones account for 1.1% of the sample.

The data were taken from a study of CD8 T cells in ankylosing spondylitis (TCRdb year 2017). Regarding the study in general: T cell receptor beta repertoires were profiled in healthy donors and ankylosing spondylitis patients so that disease-linked TCR variants could be found. Peripheral blood was sampled, and synovial fluid was also collected from ankylosing spondylitis patients. The full study cohort was made up of about 25 ankylosing spondylitis patients and fewer than 120 healthy donors.

Paper-wide results and their limitations: The disease-linked clones were reported as significantly enriched in matched synovial fluid samples from ankylosing spondylitis patients. Some TCR beta motif variants had previously been reported in synovial fluid and blood of reactive arthritis patients, which suggested common disease-initiation mechanisms. Blood from ankylosing spondylitis patients appeared to be characterized by a TCR beta motif made up of seven or eight highly homologous amino acid variants. The disease-linked clones showed a CD8+ phenotype and occurred at relatively low frequencies in peripheral blood.

The CDR3 measures 14 amino acids from cysteine to phenylalanine. Just the 42-base CDR3 DNA is kept, in frame starting at base 1. The germline V gene encodes CDR1 SGHRS and CDR2 YFSETQ. Trimmed from V: 2 bases; trimmed from J: 5 bases; junction bases lacking a gene match: 6. This TCR was sampled from a male donor with ankylosing spondylitis or in good health (not recorded which). Input material: blood, either unsorted or a sorted T cell fraction (not recorded which). In this chain, TRBV5-1 is recombined with TRBJ2-7; a stretch of 8 junction bases matches TRBD1. The nucleotide sequence reads TGCGCCAGCAGCTTCCAGGGGGCCCGGGACGAGCAGTACTTC. Translation gives CASSFQGARDEQYF.